This is a list of T cell receptor beta chains from one sample in a study of radiotherapy plus CTLA-4 blockade in lung cancer. Profiled with immunoSEQ multiplex PCR; TCRdb holds only in-frame clones, not every one. The sample consists of 70,000 to 85,000 clones, roughly 69% of them appearing once. Here the sequenced sample was peripheral blood, taken from a patient treated with radiotherapy plus ipilimumab. The receptor set was obtained from a human donor with non-small cell lung cancer whose response to radiotherapy plus ipilimumab could not be evaluated. Each CDR3 is given with its conserved first and last residue. A D gene is named only where the DNA matches it firmly. Only part of the rows carry a size: once, few, many, or a class if the clone is expanded.

j_gene: TRBJ2-2; abundance: few; v_gene: TRBV19; d_gene: NA; CDR3aa: CASTPQANTGELFF; CDR3nt: TGTGCCAGTACTCCACAGGCTAACACCGGGGAGCTGTTTTTT
j_gene: TRBJ1-1; abundance: NA; v_gene: TRBV19; d_gene: TRBD1; CDR3aa: CASSGQVQGTEAFF; CDR3nt: TGTGCCAGTAGCGGACAGGTCCAGGGAACTGAAGCTTTCTTT
j_gene: TRBJ2-7; abundance: NA; v_gene: TRBV4-1; d_gene: TRBD1; CDR3aa: CASSRVTGNEQYF; CDR3nt: TGCGCCAGCAGCCGAGTGACAGGGAACGAGCAGTACTTC
j_gene: TRBJ2-1; abundance: NA; v_gene: TRBV11-3; d_gene: NA; CDR3aa: CATSARGESYDEQFF; CDR3nt: TGTGCCACCTCGGCCCGGGGAGAGTCTTACGATGAGCAGTTCTTC
j_gene: TRBJ1-1; abundance: NA; v_gene: TRBV5-1; d_gene: TRBD1; CDR3aa: CASSPFGQGNTEAFF; CDR3nt: TGCGCCAGCAGCCCCTTTGGACAGGGGAACACTGAAGCTTTCTTT
j_gene: TRBJ1-1; abundance: NA; v_gene: TRBV18; d_gene: TRBD1; CDR3aa: CASSPGQGDMNTEAFF; CDR3nt: TGTGCCAGCTCACCAGGACAGGGGGACATGAACACTGAAGCTTTCTTT
j_gene: TRBJ1-4; abundance: NA; v_gene: TRBV5-1; d_gene: NA; CDR3aa: CASSLEGREGEKLFF; CDR3nt: TGCGCCAGCAGCTTGGAAGGCAGGGAGGGTGAAAAACTGTTTTTT
j_gene: TRBJ2-7; abundance: NA; v_gene: TRBV4-3; d_gene: NA; CDR3aa: CASSQDTGLSYEQYF; CDR3nt: TGCGCCAGCAGCCAAGACACAGGGCTCTCCTACGAGCAGTACTTC
j_gene: TRBJ2-7; abundance: once; v_gene: TRBV4-2; d_gene: NA; CDR3aa: CASSQVNSYEQYF; CDR3nt: TGTGCCAGCAGCCAAGTAAACTCCTACGAGCAGTACTTC
j_gene: TRBJ1-4; abundance: NA; v_gene: TRBV4-2; d_gene: TRBD1; CDR3aa: CASSPGTDGNEKLFF; CDR3nt: TGTGCCAGCAGCCCGGGGACAGACGGTAATGAAAAACTGTTTTTT